This passage covers 17 T cell receptor beta chains from one sample sequenced in a study of blood T cells in healthy people across ages. A sample-barcoded 5' primer and a J-beta primer mix were used in a second PCR of roughly 6 to 11 cycles. TCRdb used MiXCR to reprocess the 5' RACE reads, holding one entry per CDR3 protein. The repertoire holds about 730,000 distinct CDR3 sequences, 35% to 45% seen once, with roughly 20% in the top ten. Sequencing was carried out using blood. These receptors all come from a woman in her sixties in good health.

In nucleotides, the CDR3 is TGTGCCAGCAGCGGGACAGGGGGCACTGGCTACACCTTC. It codes for CASSGTGGTGYTF. The rearrangement uses TRBV2 and TRBJ1-2; TRBD1 matches 12 bases. The CDR3 runs 13 residues. V dropped 6 bases and J dropped 7; count of bases not matched to a gene: 3. Germline CDR1 is SNHLY and CDR2 is FYNNEI.

The chain combines TRBV6-5 with TRBJ2-7, with 11 bases that match TRBD1. J was trimmed by 3 bases and V by 6 bases; bases with no gene match: 7. Germline CDR1 is MNHEY and CDR2 is SVGAGI. The CDR3 has 15 residues. The CDR3 here is CASRYGTGGDYEQYF. The CDR3 region has the DNA TGTGCCAGCAGATACGGGACAGGGGGAGACTACGAGCAGTACTTC.

A single count supports this clonotype. The chain carries TRBV20-1 and TRBJ2-5; the D is unclear. The germline gives CDR1 DFQATT, CDR2 SNEGSKA (reference sequence). V shed 6 bases and J shed 2 bases, with 19 bases lying between them. The CDR3 spans 15 residues. The CDR3 sequence is CSALNSWNVQETQYF. The CDR3 DNA is TGCAGTGCCCTTAATTCGTGGAATGTTCAAGAGACCCAGTACTTC.

This chain links TRBV7-2 with TRBJ1-1; D gene unclear. V was shortened by 4 bases and J by 0 bases, with 15 bases between the two germline ends. Per the germline V gene, CDR1 is SGHTA and CDR2 is FQGNSA. The length of the CDR3 is 16 residues. This CDR3 is CASSSRGGVLNTEAFF. The CDR3, as DNA: TGTGCCAGCAGCTCTCGAGGCGGGGTGTTGAACACTGAAGCTTTCTTT.

The CDR3 nucleotides read TGCAGTGCTCTCACGACGGTGAACACTGAAGCTTTCTTT. Protein product: CSALTTVNTEAFF. The chain couples TRBV20-1 to TRBJ1-1; D remains unclear. In germline, CDR1 is DFQATT, CDR2 SNEGSKA (reference sequence). Trimming stripped 5 bases from V and 0 bases from J, with 10 bases between. The length of the CDR3 is 13 residues.

This clonotype appeared once. This chain links TRBV11-1 with TRBJ1-3, with D perhaps matching TRBD1 (6 bases). The CDR3 loop spans 21 amino acids. Trimming removed 5 bases at V and 1 base at J, with 30 bases between. CDR1 and CDR2 (germline): SGHAT, FQDESV (reference sequence). CDR3 nucleotide sequence: TGTGCCAGCAGCCCCCGTCCGGGACAAGGGGAGGAGGGTTCGTCTGGAAACACCATATATTTT. It translates to CASSPRPGQGEEGSSGNTIYF.

As to this clonotype: A junction boundary mismatches the germline segment, possibly from a read error. The rearrangement joins TRBV6-5 to TRBJ1-2; D is possibly TRBD1 (5 bases). The length of the CDR3 is 13 residues. The germline gives CDR1 MNHEY, CDR2 SVGAGI. CDR3 loop: CASSDSTVYGYTF. CDR3 DNA sequence: TGTGCCAGCAGTGACTCGACAGTCTATGGCTACACCTTC.

The chain carries TRBV20-1 and TRBJ2-1; 9 bases line up with TRBD1. CDR1 is DFQATT and CDR2 is SNEGSKA in the germline V gene (reference sequence). The J segment lost 3 bases and the V segment lost 4 bases, leaving 7 bases of the junction unmatched. This CDR3 has 15 amino acids. CDR3 sequence: CSANDRQGDYNEQFF. CDR3 DNA: TGCAGTGCTAATGACCGACAGGGGGACTACAATGAGCAGTTCTTC.

The CDR3 protein is CASSTQGVVQGLANEKLFF. CDR3 nucleotide sequence: TGTGCCAGCAGCACCCAGGGCGTGGTACAGGGGTTGGCTAATGAAAAACTGTTTTTT. The chain links TRBV21-1 to TRBJ1-4; TRBD1 is the table's D call, not checked against the DNA. TRBV21-1 is marked as a pseudogene. This CDR3 is 19 amino acids long.

Only one count was recorded for this clonotype. The chain links TRBV21-1 to TRBJ1-2; TRBD1, the table's D call, was not compared with the DNA. TRBV21-1 is described as a pseudogene. The CDR3 length is 18 residues. Written as DNA, the CDR3 is TGTGCCAGCAGCAAAGGAGACGGGACAGGAAAACGAAACTATGGCTACACCTTC. Translated, it gives CASSKGDGTGKRNYGYTF.

This clonotype was seen more than once but under ten times. The chain employs TRBV10-3 and TRBJ2-3; 13 nucleotides match TRBD2. J lost 4 bases, V lost 3 bases, and 10 bases had no gene match. Germline CDR1 reads ENHRY; CDR2 reads SYGVKD. The CDR3 extends over 18 amino acids. The CDR3: CAISDPKLAGGSPDTQYF. Written as DNA, the CDR3 is TGTGCCATCAGTGACCCCAAACTAGCGGGGGGGAGTCCAGATACGCAGTATTTT.

This clonotype has only a few counts. This sequence joins TRBV2 and TRBJ2-7; no definite D call. V was shortened by 3 bases and J by 0 bases, with 6 bases between the two germline ends. The CDR3 is made up of 13 amino acids. Germline-derived CDR1 and CDR2 are SNHLY and FYNNEI. CDR3 sequence reads: CASSDYSSYEQYF. As DNA, the CDR3 is TGTGCCAGCAGTGACTACAGCTCCTACGAGCAGTACTTC.

The genes are TRBV6-1 and TRBJ2-7, with TRBD2 as a possible D gene (6 bases). This CDR3 is 13 amino acids long. V gave up 8 bases and J gave up 4 bases, with 15 bases separating them. Germline assignment: CDR1 MNHNS and CDR2 SASEGT. DNA of the CDR3: TGTGCCAGCGGATCTGTGGGGGGATACGAGCAGTACTTC. It translates to CASGSVGGYEQYF.

The V gene is TRBV12-3 or TRBV12-4, the J gene TRBJ2-5, with D perhaps matching TRBD1 (6 bases). This CDR3 spans 17 amino acids. The V end lost 1 base, the J end lost 5 bases, and 20 bases lay between the germline ends. The CDR3 is CASSLVFGQISGETQYF. In nucleotides, the CDR3 is TGTGCCAGCAGTTTAGTGTTCGGACAGATCTCGGGCGAGACCCAGTACTTC.

A few counts support this clonotype. The V and J genes are TRBV12-3 or TRBV12-4 and TRBJ2-4; 11 bases map to TRBD2. The assigned J gene may be wrong: the sequence end matches TRBJ2-7 better. CDR3 length: 16 amino acids. Written as DNA, the CDR3 is TGTGCCAGCAGTCTTAGCCATACCGGGACTAGCGGCGAGCAGTACTTC. This encodes CASSLSHTGTSGEQYF.

This chain joins TRBV10-3 and TRBJ2-5; TRBD1 matches 7 bases. The junction had 5 bases not matched to a gene; V was cut back by 2 bases and J by 11 bases. Germline CDR1 is ENHRY and CDR2 is SYGVKD. The length of the CDR3 is 12 residues. The CDR3: CAISEGTEEQYF. The CDR3, as DNA: TGTGCCATCAGTGAGGGGACAGAAGAGCAGTACTTC.

The chain has TRBV29-1 and TRBJ2-3; the D gene is possibly TRBD1 (6 bases). The CDR3 extends over 14 amino acids. Germline V gene sequence: CDR1 SQVTM, CDR2 ANQGSEA. V lost 5 bases and J 3 bases, leaving 15 bases between the germline ends. Here the CDR3 DNA reads TGCAGCGTTATTGGGCAGGGGCATACAGATACGCAGTATTTT. It is translated as CSVIGQGHTDTQYF.